These T cell receptor beta chains were read from a single sample in a study of blood T cell repertoires in COVID-19. The protocol was immunoSEQ multiplex PCR, while the TCRdb copy is restricted to in-frame clones and leaves out a portion. The sample holds 250,000 to 350,000 clones, 80% to 95% seen once. The sample consisted of PBMCs or T cells enriched from blood (not recorded which). The receptors were gathered from a woman aged 25-40 years who had recovered from COVID-19. Both conserved end residues are part of each CDR3. A D gene is named only where the DNA matches it firmly. Expanded clones get a size class; other rows say once, few or many, or leave the size out.

TGTGCCAGCAGCTTGGATCAGGGCAATTCACCCCTCCACTTT	CASSLDQGNSPLHF	TRBV5-4	TRBJ1-6	NA	NA
TGTGCCAGTAGTATACAGGGGCTGACGATGAACACTGAAGCTTTCTTT	CASSIQGLTMNTEAFF	TRBV19	TRBJ1-1	NA	NA
TGTGCCAGCTTAGGGGGATCTTATACGCAGTATTTT	CASLGGSYTQYF	TRBV12-3/TRBV12-4	TRBJ2-3	NA	NA
TGTGCCAGCTCACCAGCCGGGACATACTACGAGCAGTACTTC	CASSPAGTYYEQYF	TRBV18	TRBJ2-7	NA	NA
TGTGCCAGTAGTCCAACCGGGACAGGGGTCTCACCCCTCCACTTT	CASSPTGTGVSPLHF	TRBV19	TRBJ1-6	NA	TRBD1
TGTGCCAGCAGCTTATCGGTGAGCACAGATACGCAGTATTTT	CASSLSVSTDTQYF	TRBV7-9	TRBJ2-3	NA	NA
TGTGCCAGCAGCTTGGGAGGGAGGGTGACCTACGAGCAGTACTTC	CASSLGGRVTYEQYF	TRBV5-6	TRBJ2-7	NA	TRBD2
TGTGCCAGCAGCGGACCCTCCGGGGTTTCCTACGAGCAGTACTTC	CASSGPSGVSYEQYF	TRBV5-4	TRBJ2-7	NA	NA
TGTGCCAGCTCACCCGGGCAGGGGATCACAGATACGCAGTATTTT	CASSPGQGITDTQYF	TRBV18	TRBJ2-3	NA	NA
TGTGCCAGCAGCTTTAGAGGATCAGCTTCGGAAAAACTGTTTTTT	CASSFRGSASEKLFF	TRBV7-9	TRBJ1-4	NA	NA
TGTGCCAGTAGCGAAACAGGACAGGGCTCCTACGAGCAGTACTTC	CASSETGQGSYEQYF	TRBV19	TRBJ2-7	NA	TRBD1
TGTGCCAGCAGCCCGTCGGAGGGGCTCAAAAGCTCCTACGAGCAGTACTTC	CASSPSEGLKSSYEQYF	TRBV7-9	TRBJ2-7	once	NA
TGTGCCAGCAGTTACTCTTCCAGGGGAAACACCATATATTTT	CASSYSSRGNTIYF	TRBV6-5	TRBJ1-3	NA	NA
TGTGCCAGCAGCAATCGGCGGGGGACTGAAGCTTTCTTT	CASSNRRGTEAFF	TRBV14	TRBJ1-1	NA	NA
TGTGCCAGCAGCCCCGCAGGGGGCGTAAATTCACCCCTCCACTTT	CASSPAGGVNSPLHF	TRBV7-3	TRBJ1-6	NA	TRBD1
TGTGCCAGCAGCTTAGGACAGGCCACTGAAGCTTTCTTT	CASSLGQATEAFF	TRBV7-9	TRBJ1-1	NA	NA
TGTGCCAGCAGCTTTACCCCGGGACATCTAGGGGATGGGCAGTTCTTC	CASSFTPGHLGDGQFF	TRBV7-2	TRBJ2-1	once	NA
TGTGCCAGCAGCTTAGGTGGGGGGGCTGTTGGAAACACCATATATTTT	CASSLGGGAVGNTIYF	TRBV7-2	TRBJ1-3	NA	NA
TGTGCCAGCAGTTTACGAGAGGTTGAGCAGTTCTTC	CASSLREVEQFF	TRBV28	TRBJ2-1	NA	NA
TGTGCCAGTAGTATTACCGGGACTAGCATTTTTTATGAGCAGTTCTTC	CASSITGTSIFYEQFF	TRBV19	TRBJ2-1	once	TRBD2
TGTGCCAGCAGCTCCGGGGACAGGGGCAACGAGCAGTACTTC	CASSSGDRGNEQYF	TRBV5-8	TRBJ2-7	NA	TRBD1
TGTGCCAGCAGCTTATTCGTTTCTCCGGGAAATGAGCAGTTCTTC	CASSLFVSPGNEQFF	TRBV7-2	TRBJ2-1	NA	NA
TGTGCCAGCAGTAACTTACAGGGGAACAGCCAGCCCCAGCATTTT	CASSNLQGNSQPQHF	TRBV28	TRBJ1-5	NA	TRBD1
TGTGCCAGCAGCTCCGGGGGAGATACGCAGTATTTT	CASSSGGDTQYF	TRBV7-9	TRBJ2-3	NA	NA
TGTGCCAGCAGCCGCCGGGACAGGAGCCAAGAGACCCAGTACTTC	CASSRRDRSQETQYF	TRBV6-2/TRBV6-3	TRBJ2-5	NA	TRBD1
TGTGCCAGTAGTCCCCAGGGCAGGGTTAGCAATCAGCCCCAGCATTTT	CASSPQGRVSNQPQHF	TRBV19	TRBJ1-5	NA	NA
TGCAGTGCTAGTCCAGGTCTAGCCAAAAACATTCAGTACTTC	CSASPGLAKNIQYF	TRBV20-1	TRBJ2-4	NA	NA
TGTGCCAGCAGCTACGGGACTGAAGCTTTCTTT	CASSYGTEAFF	TRBV5-4	TRBJ1-1	once	NA
TGCGCCAGCAGCAGTCCGGGACTAGTCGGGTCCTCCTACAATGAGCAGTTCTTC	CASSSPGLVGSSYNEQFF	TRBV4-1	TRBJ2-1	NA	TRBD2
TGTGCCAGCAGCATCGGGACTTATAATGAGCAGTTCTTC	CASSIGTYNEQFF	TRBV7-6	TRBJ2-1	NA	NA
TGTGCCAGCAGCCCTGGGACAGGGGGCGAAGAGACCCAGTACTTC	CASSPGTGGEETQYF	TRBV5-4	TRBJ2-5	NA	TRBD1
TGTGCCATCACCGACGGGGGGCGAGGGACCCAGTACTTC	CAITDGGRGTQYF	TRBV10-3	TRBJ2-5	NA	NA